The rows below give T cell receptor beta chains drawn from one sample of a study of regulatory T cells in long-lasting Graves disease. TCRdb re-called the multiplex PCR reads through MiXCR, storing one row per CDR3 protein. The profile shows some 330,000 distinct CDR3 sequences, 10% to 15% of them singletons. This sample also appeared in a second study, on T cells in Graves' hyperthyroidism and ophthalmopathy.

This material consisted of peripheral blood mononuclear cells (PBMCs), taken at new diagnosis, from a patient treated with antithyroid drugs. Every receptor here comes from a woman aged 18-29 years with Graves disease. The CDR3 runs from the conserved cysteine through the conserved F or W. A D gene is named only where the DNA matches it firmly. Size values are once, few and many counts, or a class for expanded clones, and some rows have none.

v_call: TRBV20-1
j_call: TRBJ2-3
d_call: .
clone_size: .
cdr3_nt: TGCAGTGCTAGAGCGGGCAGACTAGGAGATACGCAGTATTTT
cdr3_aa: CSARAGRLGDTQYF

v_call: TRBV29-1
j_call: TRBJ1-1
d_call: .
clone_size: many
cdr3_nt: TGCAGCGTTGATGCCAGGGGCGTGAACACTGAAGCTTTCTTT
cdr3_aa: CSVDARGVNTEAFF

v_call: TRBV20-1
j_call: TRBJ2-1
d_call: TRBD2
clone_size: few
cdr3_nt: TGCAGTGCAAGGACTAGCGGGAGGACAAGCTCCTACAATGAGCAGTTCTTC
cdr3_aa: CSARTSGRTSSYNEQFF

v_call: TRBV7-6
j_call: TRBJ1-1
d_call: TRBD1
clone_size: many
cdr3_nt: TGTGCCAGCAGCTTAGTAGGGGGGACAGGATCAAACACTGAAGCTTTCTTT
cdr3_aa: CASSLVGGTGSNTEAFF

v_call: TRBV30
j_call: TRBJ1-2
d_call: TRBD1
clone_size: .
cdr3_nt: TGTGCCTGGGAAGACAGGGAGAGCTATGGCTACACCTTC
cdr3_aa: CAWEDRESYGYTF

v_call: TRBV2
j_call: TRBJ1-5
d_call: .
clone_size: many
cdr3_nt: TGTGCCAGCGGTCAGCCCCAGCATTTT
cdr3_aa: CASGQPQHF

v_call: TRBV28
j_call: TRBJ1-4
d_call: .
clone_size: many
cdr3_nt: TGTGCCACCGCCGGACAGAATAATGAAAAACTGTTTTTT
cdr3_aa: CATAGQNNEKLFF

v_call: TRBV12-3/TRBV12-4
j_call: TRBJ2-5
d_call: .
clone_size: many
cdr3_nt: TGTGCCAGCAGCCCTGGCGGGGAGACCCAGTACTTC
cdr3_aa: CASSPGGETQYF

v_call: TRBV19
j_call: TRBJ1-5
d_call: .
clone_size: .
cdr3_nt: TGTGCCAGTAGTTCTTCAGGGTTGAGCAATCAGCCCCAGCATTTT
cdr3_aa: CASSSSGLSNQPQHF

v_call: TRBV14
j_call: TRBJ2-4
d_call: .
clone_size: few
cdr3_nt: TGTGCCAGCAGCCAAGGCTCGGTGTGGGGTAAAAACATTCAGTACTTC
cdr3_aa: CASSQGSVWGKNIQYF

v_call: TRBV4-1
j_call: TRBJ2-5
d_call: .
clone_size: few
cdr3_nt: TGCGCCAGCAGCCAGGATACAGGGCGAGAGACCCAGTACTTC
cdr3_aa: CASSQDTGRETQYF

v_call: TRBV19
j_call: TRBJ1-6
d_call: .
clone_size: few
cdr3_nt: TGTGCCAGTTCAATGATTAATTCACCCCTCCACTTT
cdr3_aa: CASSMINSPLHF

v_call: TRBV6-2/TRBV6-3
j_call: TRBJ2-2
d_call: .
clone_size: .
cdr3_nt: TGTGCCAGCAGTTATACCTTGGGAGCCTCGAGGGAGTACGGGGAGCTGTTTTTT
cdr3_aa: CASSYTLGASREYGELFF

v_call: TRBV19
j_call: TRBJ1-1
d_call: .
clone_size: once
cdr3_nt: TGTGCCAGTAGTAAACGGGTCCTGAACACTGAAGCTTTCTTT
cdr3_aa: CASSKRVLNTEAFF

v_call: TRBV5-6
j_call: TRBJ2-1
d_call: .
clone_size: .
cdr3_nt: TGTGCCAGCAGCTTTCGGGCGGGGGCCTTAAAAGGTGAGCAGTTCTTC
cdr3_aa: CASSFRAGALKGEQFF

v_call: TRBV7-9
j_call: TRBJ2-5
d_call: .
clone_size: few
cdr3_nt: TGTGCCAGCAGCCCCCCTATTTGGGTAGGAGCAAAGCCCGAAGAGACCCAGTACTTC
cdr3_aa: CASSPPIWVGAKPEETQYF

v_call: TRBV4-2
j_call: TRBJ2-1
d_call: .
clone_size: few
cdr3_nt: TGTGCCAGCAGCCAAGAGGGCCTAGGGTGGACCTACAATGAGCAGTTCTTC
cdr3_aa: CASSQEGLGWTYNEQFF

v_call: TRBV10-3
j_call: TRBJ1-2
d_call: .
clone_size: many
cdr3_nt: TGTGCCATCAGTGAACAGGCGGTGAACTATGGCTACACCTTC
cdr3_aa: CAISEQAVNYGYTF

v_call: TRBV6-1
j_call: TRBJ2-2
d_call: .
clone_size: many
cdr3_nt: TGTGCCAGCTTTTTTAGACCCGGGACATCGAACACCGGGGAGCTGTTTTTT
cdr3_aa: CASFFRPGTSNTGELFF

v_call: TRBV12-3/TRBV12-4
j_call: TRBJ2-1
d_call: TRBD2
clone_size: many
cdr3_nt: TGTGCCAGCAGTTGGCGACCAGCGGGGGTAAATGAGCAGTTCTTC
cdr3_aa: CASSWRPAGVNEQFF

v_call: TRBV19
j_call: TRBJ1-1
d_call: .
clone_size: .
cdr3_nt: TGTGCCAGTAGTATTGCCGCCGGGACAACGAACACTGAAGCTTTCTTT
cdr3_aa: CASSIAAGTTNTEAFF